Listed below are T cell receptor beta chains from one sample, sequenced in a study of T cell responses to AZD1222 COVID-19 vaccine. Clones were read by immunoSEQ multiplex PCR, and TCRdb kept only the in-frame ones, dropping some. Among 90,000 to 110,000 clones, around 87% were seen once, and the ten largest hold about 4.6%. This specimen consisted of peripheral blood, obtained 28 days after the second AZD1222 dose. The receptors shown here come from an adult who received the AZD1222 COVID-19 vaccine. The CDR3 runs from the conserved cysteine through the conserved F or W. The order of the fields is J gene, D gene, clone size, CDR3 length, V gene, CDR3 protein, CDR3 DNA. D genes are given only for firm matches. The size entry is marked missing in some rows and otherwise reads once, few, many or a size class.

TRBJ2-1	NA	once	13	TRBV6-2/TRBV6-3	CASSYGLGWEQFF	TGTGCCAGCAGTTACGGACTGGGTTGGGAGCAGTTCTTC
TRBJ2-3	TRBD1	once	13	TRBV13	CASSSGQADTQYF	TGTGCCAGCAGCTCCGGACAGGCAGATACGCAGTATTTT
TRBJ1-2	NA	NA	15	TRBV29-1	CSVGVGALERGGYTF	TGCAGCGTTGGGGTAGGGGCCCTAGAAAGGGGGGGCTACACCTTC
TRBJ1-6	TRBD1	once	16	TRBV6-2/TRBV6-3	CASCPDRGADNSPLHF	TGTGCCAGCTGCCCGGACAGGGGAGCGGATAATTCACCCCTCCACTTT
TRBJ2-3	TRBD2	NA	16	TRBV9	CASSPQAGGRTDTQYF	TGTGCCAGCAGCCCACAAGCGGGAGGACGCACAGATACGCAGTATTTT
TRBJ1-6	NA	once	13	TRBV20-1	CSASSGANSPLHF	TGCAGTGCTAGTTCGGGTGCCAATTCACCCCTCCACTTT
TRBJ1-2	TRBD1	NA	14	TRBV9	CASSVTETGHGYTF	TGTGCCAGCAGCGTAACAGAGACAGGGCATGGCTACACCTTC
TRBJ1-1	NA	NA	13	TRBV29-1	CSVESGLNTEAFF	TGCAGCGTTGAGTCCGGGCTGAACACTGAAGCTTTCTTT
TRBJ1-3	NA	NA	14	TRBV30	CACNEGSSGNTIYF	TGTGCCTGCAATGAAGGGAGCTCTGGAAACACCATATATTTT
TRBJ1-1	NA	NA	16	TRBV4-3	CASSQEAAKGYLEAFF	TGCGCCAGCAGCCAAGAGGCGGCTAAGGGATACCTTGAAGCTTTCTTT
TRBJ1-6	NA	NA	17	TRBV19	CASSIALGQRENSPLHF	TGTGCCAGTAGTATAGCCTTAGGGCAGAGAGAAAATTCACCCCTCCACTTT
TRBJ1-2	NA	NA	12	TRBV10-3	CAANGGPYGYTF	TGTGCCGCTAACGGGGGCCCTTATGGCTACACCTTC
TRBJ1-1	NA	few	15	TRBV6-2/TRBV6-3	CASSQRGVANTEAFF	TGTGCCAGCAGCCAAAGGGGGGTAGCGAACACTGAAGCTTTCTTT
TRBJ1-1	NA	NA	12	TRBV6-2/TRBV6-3	CASSYSTDEAFF	TGTGCCAGCAGTTACTCGACAGATGAAGCTTTCTTT
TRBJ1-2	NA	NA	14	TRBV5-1	CASSITGESYGYTF	TGCGCCAGCAGTATTACGGGGGAGTCCTATGGCTACACCTTC
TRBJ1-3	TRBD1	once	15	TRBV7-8	CASSSPTGGAYTIYF	TGTGCCAGCAGCTCGCCGACAGGGGGCGCGTACACCATATATTTT
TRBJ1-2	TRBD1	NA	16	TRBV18	CASSQSAGGTVYGYTF	TGTGCCAGCTCACAATCGGCAGGGGGCACGGTGTATGGCTACACCTTC
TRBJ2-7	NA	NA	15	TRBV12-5	CASGLVPRVGYEQYF	TGTGCTAGTGGTTTGGTACCCAGGGTAGGCTACGAGCAGTACTTC
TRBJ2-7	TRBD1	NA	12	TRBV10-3	CAITPGGNEQYF	TGTGCCATCACTCCAGGGGGCAACGAGCAGTACTTC
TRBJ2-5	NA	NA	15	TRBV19	CASSTYGLSQETQYF	TGTGCCAGTAGTACCTACGGACTCTCACAAGAGACCCAGTACTTC
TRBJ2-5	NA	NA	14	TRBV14	CASSPLGGYGTQYF	TGTGCCAGCAGCCCCCTTGGGGGGTATGGGACCCAGTACTTC
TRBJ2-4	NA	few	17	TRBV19	CASSKEEVYVAKNIQYF	TGTGCCAGTAGTAAAGAGGAGGTCTATGTAGCCAAAAACATTCAGTACTTC
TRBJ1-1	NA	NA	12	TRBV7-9	CASKSPDTEAFF	TGTGCCAGCAAAAGTCCCGACACTGAAGCTTTCTTT
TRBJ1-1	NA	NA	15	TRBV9	CASSVGAGANTEAFF	TGTGCCAGCAGCGTAGGGGCAGGCGCGAACACTGAAGCTTTCTTT
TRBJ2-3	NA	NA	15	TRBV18	CASSPGTASTDTQYF	TGTGCCAGCTCACCGGGGACGGCTAGCACAGATACGCAGTATTTT
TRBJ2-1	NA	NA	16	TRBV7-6	CASTSHGRISYNEQFF	TGTGCCAGCACGTCCCACGGTCGGATCTCCTACAATGAGCAGTTCTTC
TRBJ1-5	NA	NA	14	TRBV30	CAWSPGGGNQPQHF	TGTGCCTGGAGTCCTGGCGGTGGCAATCAGCCCCAGCATTTT
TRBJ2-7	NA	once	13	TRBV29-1	CSVASGISYEQYF	TGCAGCGTAGCCTCCGGGATCTCCTACGAGCAGTACTTC
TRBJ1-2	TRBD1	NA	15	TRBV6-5	CASSEARGGHYGYTF	TGTGCCAGCAGCGAGGCTCGAGGGGGCCACTATGGCTACACCTTC
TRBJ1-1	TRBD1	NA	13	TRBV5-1	CASTRTGGREAFF	TGCGCCAGCACCCGGACAGGGGGCCGTGAAGCTTTCTTT
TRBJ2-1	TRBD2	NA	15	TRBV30	CAWSVLGGRDNEQFF	TGTGCCTGGAGCGTTTTAGGCGGGAGGGACAATGAGCAGTTCTTC
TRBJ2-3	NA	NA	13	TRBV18	CASSPTGTDTQYF	TGTGCCAGCTCACCGACGGGCACAGATACGCAGTATTTT
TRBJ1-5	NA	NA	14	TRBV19	CASSMEAGPQPQHF	TGTGCCAGTAGTATGGAGGCGGGTCCTCAGCCCCAGCATTTT
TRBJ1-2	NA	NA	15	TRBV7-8	CASSLGAGAGYGYTF	TGTGCCAGCAGCTTAGGGGCAGGGGCTGGGTATGGCTACACCTTC
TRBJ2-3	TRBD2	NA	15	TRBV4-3	CASSPGTSGADTQYF	TGCGCCAGCAGCCCCGGGACTAGCGGAGCAGATACGCAGTATTTT
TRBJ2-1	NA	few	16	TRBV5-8	CASSLVVAQRDNEQFF	TGTGCCAGCAGCTTGGTGGTCGCACAGCGGGACAATGAGCAGTTCTTC
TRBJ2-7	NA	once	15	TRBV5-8	CASSGGGYLSYEQYF	TGTGCCAGCAGCGGCGGGGGCTACCTCTCCTACGAGCAGTACTTC
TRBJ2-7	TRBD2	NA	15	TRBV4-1	CASSQGTSVSYEQYF	TGCGCCAGCAGCCAAGGCACTAGCGTATCCTACGAGCAGTACTTC
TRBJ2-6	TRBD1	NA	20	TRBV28	CASSLADWNRGSSGANVLTF	TGTGCCAGCAGTTTAGCAGACTGGAACAGGGGAAGCTCTGGGGCCAACGTCCTGACTTTC
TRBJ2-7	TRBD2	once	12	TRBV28	CASSASGYEQYF	TGTGCCAGCAGTGCTAGCGGCTACGAGCAGTACTTC
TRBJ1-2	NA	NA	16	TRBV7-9	CASNFGEGALMNRYTF	TGTGCCAGCAACTTCGGAGAAGGAGCCCTGATGAATCGCTACACCTTC
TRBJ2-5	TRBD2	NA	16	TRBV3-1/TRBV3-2	CATLRGGSGRGETQYF	TGTGCCACCCTCCGGGGGGGTAGCGGGAGGGGGGAGACCCAGTACTTC